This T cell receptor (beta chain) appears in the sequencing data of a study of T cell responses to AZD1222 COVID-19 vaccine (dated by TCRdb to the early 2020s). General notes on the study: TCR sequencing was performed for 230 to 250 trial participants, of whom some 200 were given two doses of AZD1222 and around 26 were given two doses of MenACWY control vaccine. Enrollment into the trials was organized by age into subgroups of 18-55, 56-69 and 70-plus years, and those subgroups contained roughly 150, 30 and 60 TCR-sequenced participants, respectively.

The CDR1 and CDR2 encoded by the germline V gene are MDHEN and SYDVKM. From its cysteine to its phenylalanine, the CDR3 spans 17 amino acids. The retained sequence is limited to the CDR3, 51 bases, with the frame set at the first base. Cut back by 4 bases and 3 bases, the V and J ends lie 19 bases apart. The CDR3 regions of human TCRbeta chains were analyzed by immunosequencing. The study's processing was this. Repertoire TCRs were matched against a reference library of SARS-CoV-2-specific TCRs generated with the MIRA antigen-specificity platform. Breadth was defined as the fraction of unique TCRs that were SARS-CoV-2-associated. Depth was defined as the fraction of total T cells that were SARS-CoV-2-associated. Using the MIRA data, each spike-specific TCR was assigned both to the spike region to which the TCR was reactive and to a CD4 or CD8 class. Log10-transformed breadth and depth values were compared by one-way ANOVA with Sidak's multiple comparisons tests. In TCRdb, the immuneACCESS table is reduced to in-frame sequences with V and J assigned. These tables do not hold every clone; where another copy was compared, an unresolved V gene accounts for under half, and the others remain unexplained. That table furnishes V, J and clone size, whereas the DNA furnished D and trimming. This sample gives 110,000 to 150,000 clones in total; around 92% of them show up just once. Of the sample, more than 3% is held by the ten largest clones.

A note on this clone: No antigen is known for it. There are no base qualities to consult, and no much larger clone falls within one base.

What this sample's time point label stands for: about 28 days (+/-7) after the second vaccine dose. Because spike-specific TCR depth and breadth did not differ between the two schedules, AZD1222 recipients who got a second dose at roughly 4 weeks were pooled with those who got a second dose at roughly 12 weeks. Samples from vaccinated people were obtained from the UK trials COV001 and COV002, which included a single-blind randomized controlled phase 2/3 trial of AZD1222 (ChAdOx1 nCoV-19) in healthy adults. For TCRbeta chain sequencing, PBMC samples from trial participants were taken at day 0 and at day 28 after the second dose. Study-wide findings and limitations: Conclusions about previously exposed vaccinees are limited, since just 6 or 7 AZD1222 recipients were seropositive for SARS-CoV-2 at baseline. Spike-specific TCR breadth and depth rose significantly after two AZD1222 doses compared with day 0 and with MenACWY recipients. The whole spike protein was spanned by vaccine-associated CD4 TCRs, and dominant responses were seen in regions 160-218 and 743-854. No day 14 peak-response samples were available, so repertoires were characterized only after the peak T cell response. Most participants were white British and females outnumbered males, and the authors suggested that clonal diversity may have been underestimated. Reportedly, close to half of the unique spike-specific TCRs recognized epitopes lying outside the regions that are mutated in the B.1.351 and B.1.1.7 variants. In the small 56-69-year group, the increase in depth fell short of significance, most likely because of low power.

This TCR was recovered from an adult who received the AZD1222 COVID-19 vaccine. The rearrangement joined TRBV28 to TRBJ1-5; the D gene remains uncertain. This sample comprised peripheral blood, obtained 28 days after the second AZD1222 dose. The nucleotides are TGTGCCAGCAGTTCAACCCCCGGCGGACTCACCAATCAGCCCCAGCATTTT. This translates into CASSSTPGGLTNQPQHF.